There are a few counts of the clone carrying this T cell receptor (beta chain). The antigen is not known. CDR3 length: 16 amino acids. V was pared by 4 bases and J by 2 bases, with 18 bases between. From germline, CDR1 is SGHRS and CDR2 YFSETQ. The investigators reverse transcribed all of the isolated RNA, so they sequenced expressed TCRB transcripts. The table came from immunoSEQ multiplex PCR; TCRdb's copy has only in-frame clones and leaves some out. This table holds 400,000 to 550,000 clones, around 10% found once. The source of the sample is a study of beta chain features in type 1 diabetes. Whole-study context: There were 95 million to 110 million sorted cells examined across all samples.

Study-wide points: VDJ junctions from patients with type 1 diabetes contained fewer insertions and more deletions.

Sample: naive CD4+ T cells from blood. The chain uses TRBV5-1 and TRBJ2-5; D is perhaps TRBD1 or TRBD2 (6 bases each). This clonotype was sampled from a young woman in good health. In DNA, the CDR3 is TGCGCCAGCAGCCGATCGGGGGCTGGCGTTCAAGAGACCCAGTACTTC. Protein product: CASSRSGAGVQETQYF.